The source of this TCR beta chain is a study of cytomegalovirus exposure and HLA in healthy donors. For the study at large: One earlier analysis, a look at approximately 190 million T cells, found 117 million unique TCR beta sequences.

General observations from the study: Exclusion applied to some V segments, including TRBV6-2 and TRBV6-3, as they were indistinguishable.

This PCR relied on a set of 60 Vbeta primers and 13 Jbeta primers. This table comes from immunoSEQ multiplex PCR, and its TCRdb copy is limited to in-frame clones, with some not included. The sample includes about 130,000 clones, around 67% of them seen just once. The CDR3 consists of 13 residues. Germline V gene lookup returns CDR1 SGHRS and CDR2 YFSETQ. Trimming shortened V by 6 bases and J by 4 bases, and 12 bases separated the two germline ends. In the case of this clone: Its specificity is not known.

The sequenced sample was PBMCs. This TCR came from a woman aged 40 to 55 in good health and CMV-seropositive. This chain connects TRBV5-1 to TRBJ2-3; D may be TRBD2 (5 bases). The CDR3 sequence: CASNEGWADTQYF. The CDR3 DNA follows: TGCGCCAGCAACGAGGGTTGGGCAGATACGCAGTATTTT.